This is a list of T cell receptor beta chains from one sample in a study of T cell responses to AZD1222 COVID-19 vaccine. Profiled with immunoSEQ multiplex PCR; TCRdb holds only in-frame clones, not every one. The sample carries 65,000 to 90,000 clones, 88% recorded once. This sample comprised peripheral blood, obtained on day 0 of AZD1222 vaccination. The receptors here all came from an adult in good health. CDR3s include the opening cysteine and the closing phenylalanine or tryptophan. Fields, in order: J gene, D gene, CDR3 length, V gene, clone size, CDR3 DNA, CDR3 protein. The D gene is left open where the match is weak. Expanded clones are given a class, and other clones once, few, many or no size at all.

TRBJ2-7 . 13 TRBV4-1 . TGCGCCAGCAGCCAAGGTTCCAACTACGAGCAGTACTTC CASSQGSNYEQYF
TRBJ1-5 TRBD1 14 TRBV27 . TGTGCCAGCAGGGGAGGACAGGGGAATCAGCCCCAGCATTTT CASRGGQGNQPQHF
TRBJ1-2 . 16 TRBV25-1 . TGTGCCAGCAGTGACGCCGGGACGGGAATTAACTATGGCTACACCTTC CASSDAGTGINYGYTF
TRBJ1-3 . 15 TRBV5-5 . TGTGCCAGCATCTCGACAGCAAGCTCTGGAAACACCATATATTTT CASISTASSGNTIYF
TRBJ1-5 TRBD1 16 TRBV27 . TGTGCCAGCAGTTTAGTCGGACAGGCGAGGCATCAGCCCCAGCATTTT CASSLVGQARHQPQHF
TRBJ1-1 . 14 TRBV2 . TGTGCCAGCAGTGAAGTTAGAGGGAATACTGAAGCTTTCTTT CASSEVRGNTEAFF
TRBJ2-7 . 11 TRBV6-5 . TGTGCCAGCGGTCGTGCCTACGAGCAGTACTTC CASGRAYEQYF
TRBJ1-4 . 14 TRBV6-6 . TGTGCCAGCAATCTACAGGGAGGGATTGAAAAACTGTTTTTT CASNLQGGIEKLFF
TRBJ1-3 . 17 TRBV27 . TGTGCCAGCAGTGAGTCTAGGGACGGGCCTTCTGGAAACACCATATATTTT CASSESRDGPSGNTIYF
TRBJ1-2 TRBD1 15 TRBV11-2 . TGTGCCAGCAGCTTAGGGGACAGGCCCAACTATGGCTACACCTTC CASSLGDRPNYGYTF
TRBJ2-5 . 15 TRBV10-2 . TGCGCCAGCCGGACTTCCGTCGGACCACAAGAGACCCAGTACTTC CASRTSVGPQETQYF
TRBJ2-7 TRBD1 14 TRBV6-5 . TGTGCCAGCATGAAACCGGGACAGGGCTACGAGCAGTACTTC CASMKPGQGYEQYF
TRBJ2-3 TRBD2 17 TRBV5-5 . TGTGCCAGCAGCTACGGGGCTAGCGGGGGGTCTACAGATACGCAGTATTTT CASSYGASGGSTDTQYF
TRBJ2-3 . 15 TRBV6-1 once TGTGCCAGCAGTGAAATGGACAGTAAAACAGATACGCAGTATTTT CASSEMDSKTDTQYF
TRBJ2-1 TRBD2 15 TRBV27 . TGTGCCAGCAGTTTAGGACTAGCGGGAGTTTATGGGCAGTTCTTC CASSLGLAGVYGQFF
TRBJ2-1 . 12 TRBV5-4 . TGTGCCAGCAGCTTGGATAACAATGAGCAGTTCTTC CASSLDNNEQFF
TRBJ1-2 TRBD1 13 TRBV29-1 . TGCAGCGTTGGCCCGACAGGGCCAAGGGGCTACACCTTC CSVGPTGPRGYTF
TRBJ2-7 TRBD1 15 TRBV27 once TGTGCCAGCAGTCCGGCGACAGGGGGGACCTACGAGCAGTACTTC CASSPATGGTYEQYF
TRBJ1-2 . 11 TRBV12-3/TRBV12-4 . TGTGCCAGCAGTTCAAACTATGGCTACACCTTC CASSSNYGYTF
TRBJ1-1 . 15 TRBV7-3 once TGTGCCAGCAGCTTAAGTCCGGCTATGAACACTGAAGCTTTCTTT CASSLSPAMNTEAFF
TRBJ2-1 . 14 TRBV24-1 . TGTGCCACCAGCGGGTTAAGCTCCTACAATGAGCAGTTCTTC CATSGLSSYNEQFF
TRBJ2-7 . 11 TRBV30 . TGTGCCTGGAGTGTACTGGTCGAGCAGTACTTC CAWSVLVEQYF